These T cell receptor beta chains were read from a single sample in a study of patients and donors after allogeneic stem cell transplantation. TCRdb ran MiXCR on the RT-PCR reads and lists one entry per CDR3 protein. The profile shows about 160,000 distinct CDR3 sequences, approximately 40% of them singletons. The sequenced material came from blood, either unsorted or a sorted T cell fraction (not recorded which). Every receptor here comes from a human donor who was either an allogeneic HSCT recipient or a stem cell or donor lymphocyte infusion donor (not recorded which). It is not recorded whose cells these are; they may come from a transplant donor. CDR3s include the opening cysteine and the closing phenylalanine or tryptophan. The order of the fields is J gene, clone size, V gene, D gene, CDR3 DNA, CDR3 protein. The D gene is left open where the match is weak. Size values are once, few and many counts, or a class for expanded clones, and some rows have none.

J gene: TRBJ1-4
clone size: NA
V gene: TRBV12-3/TRBV12-4
D gene: NA
CDR3 DNA: TGTGCCAGCACCGCGGGGGTCCATGAAAAACTGTTTTTT
CDR3 protein: CASTAGVHEKLFF

J gene: TRBJ1-4
clone size: few
V gene: TRBV12-3/TRBV12-4
D gene: TRBD1
CDR3 DNA: TGTGCCAGCAGGGGACAGGGGCGAGGGAATGAAAAACTGTTTTTT
CDR3 protein: CASRGQGRGNEKLFF

J gene: TRBJ1-1
clone size: NA
V gene: TRBV15
D gene: TRBD1
CDR3 DNA: TGTGCCACCAGCAGCGGGACAGGGGGCCCAAGCACTGAAGCTTTCTTT
CDR3 protein: CATSSGTGGPSTEAFF

J gene: TRBJ2-5
clone size: NA
V gene: TRBV5-1
D gene: NA
CDR3 DNA: TGCGCCAGCAGCTTGGAAGGGCTGGAGACAGAGACCCAGTACTTC
CDR3 protein: CASSLEGLETETQYF

J gene: TRBJ1-5
clone size: few
V gene: TRBV4-3
D gene: TRBD1
CDR3 DNA: TGCGCCAGCAGCCCAGGGGGGAAGTTCAATCAGCCCCAGCATTTT
CDR3 protein: CASSPGGKFNQPQHF

J gene: TRBJ2-1
clone size: NA
V gene: TRBV10-3
D gene: NA
CDR3 DNA: TGTGCCATCAATGGGAGGCGGGGAAGCTCCTACAATGAGCAGTTCTTC
CDR3 protein: CAINGRRGSSYNEQFF

J gene: TRBJ2-1
clone size: NA
V gene: TRBV3-1
D gene: NA
CDR3 DNA: TGTGCCAGCAGGTCGCGTGGTACCTCTGGGAATGAGCAGTTCTTC
CDR3 protein: CASRSRGTSGNEQFF

J gene: TRBJ1-5
clone size: NA
V gene: TRBV4-2
D gene: NA
CDR3 DNA: TGTGCCAGCAGCCAGCCAGGACAGAGCAATCAGCCCCAGCATTTT
CDR3 protein: CASSQPGQSNQPQHF

J gene: TRBJ2-1
clone size: NA
V gene: TRBV10-2
D gene: TRBD2
CDR3 DNA: TGCGCCAGCAGTCTAGCGGGGGTGTATGAGCAGTTCTTC
CDR3 protein: CASSLAGVYEQFF

J gene: TRBJ1-2
clone size: NA
V gene: TRBV20-1
D gene: NA
CDR3 DNA: TGCAGTGCTAGATGGGCAGCGTCCTATGGCTACACCTTC
CDR3 protein: CSARWAASYGYTF

J gene: TRBJ1-5
clone size: once
V gene: TRBV5-1
D gene: TRBD1
CDR3 DNA: TGCGCCAGCCCCCGGACAGGGGACAATCAGCCCCAGCATTTT
CDR3 protein: CASPRTGDNQPQHF

J gene: TRBJ2-1
clone size: NA
V gene: TRBV12-3/TRBV12-4
D gene: NA
CDR3 DNA: TGTGCCAGCAGTCTACCTAGCGACGCTTACAATGAGCAGTTCTTC
CDR3 protein: CASSLPSDAYNEQFF

J gene: TRBJ2-1
clone size: NA
V gene: TRBV5-1
D gene: TRBD1
CDR3 DNA: TGCGCCAGCAGACCAGGACAGGGCTACAATGAGCAGTTCTTC
CDR3 protein: CASRPGQGYNEQFF

J gene: TRBJ2-1
clone size: NA
V gene: TRBV20-1
D gene: NA
CDR3 DNA: TGCAGTGCTAGAACCTTAAGTGACGGCGGGAAAGAGCAGTTCTTC
CDR3 protein: CSARTLSDGGKEQFF

J gene: TRBJ2-5
clone size: few
V gene: TRBV21-1
D gene: NA
CDR3 DNA: TGTGCCAGCAGCAAGAGGGAGACCCAGTACTTC
CDR3 protein: CASSKRETQYF

J gene: TRBJ1-1
clone size: many
V gene: TRBV10-3
D gene: NA
CDR3 DNA: TGTGCCATCAGTGGTCCCCCCGCAGGGCAGAAACAGAACACTGAAGCTTTCTTT
CDR3 protein: CAISGPPAGQKQNTEAFF

J gene: TRBJ1-5
clone size: NA
V gene: TRBV10-3
D gene: TRBD1
CDR3 DNA: TGTGCCATCAGTGAGTCACAGGGGGCCTCTCAGCCCCAGCATTTT
CDR3 protein: CAISESQGASQPQHF

J gene: TRBJ2-1
clone size: NA
V gene: TRBV7-9
D gene: NA
CDR3 DNA: TGTGCCAGCGACCGGGACGGGTACAATGAGCAGTTCTTC
CDR3 protein: CASDRDGYNEQFF

J gene: TRBJ1-1
clone size: many
V gene: TRBV6-1
D gene: NA
CDR3 DNA: TGTGCCAGCATGTCGGTGAACACTGAAGCTTTCTTT
CDR3 protein: CASMSVNTEAFF

J gene: TRBJ2-3
clone size: many
V gene: TRBV7-2
D gene: NA
CDR3 DNA: TGTGCCAGCAGCTTTAACATGGTTTTCACAGATACGCAGTATTTT
CDR3 protein: CASSFNMVFTDTQYF

J gene: TRBJ1-1
clone size: NA
V gene: TRBV30
D gene: NA
CDR3 DNA: TGTGCCTGGATTGGGGACCCAGGGAGACGGGCTGAAGCTTTCTTT
CDR3 protein: CAWIGDPGRRAEAFF

J gene: TRBJ1-6
clone size: few
V gene: TRBV2
D gene: NA
CDR3 DNA: TGTGCCAGCAGTGAGAATGATGGGGTCGATTCACCCCTCCACTTT
CDR3 protein: CASSENDGVDSPLHF

J gene: TRBJ1-4
clone size: NA
V gene: TRBV12-3/TRBV12-4
D gene: NA
CDR3 DNA: TGTGCCAGCAGCCCCAATCCTAATGAAAAACTGTTTTTT
CDR3 protein: CASSPNPNEKLFF

J gene: TRBJ1-2
clone size: NA
V gene: TRBV5-1
D gene: NA
CDR3 DNA: TGCGCCAGCAGCTTGTCAGGGGATCTATATGGCTACACCTTC
CDR3 protein: CASSLSGDLYGYTF

J gene: TRBJ1-2
clone size: NA
V gene: TRBV7-9
D gene: NA
CDR3 DNA: TGTGCCAGCAGCTCAGGGGCCTATGGCTACACCTTC
CDR3 protein: CASSSGAYGYTF

J gene: TRBJ1-1
clone size: NA
V gene: TRBV24-1
D gene: TRBD1
CDR3 DNA: TGTGCCACCAGTGATCGGGGGCACAGGGGACGCACTGAAGCTTTCTTT
CDR3 protein: CATSDRGHRGRTEAFF

J gene: TRBJ1-6
clone size: NA
V gene: TRBV28
D gene: NA
CDR3 DNA: TGTGCCAGCAGTAGCCTCCAGGGCTCCTATAATTCACCCCTCCACTTT
CDR3 protein: CASSSLQGSYNSPLHF

J gene: TRBJ1-1
clone size: NA
V gene: TRBV12-3/TRBV12-4
D gene: NA
CDR3 DNA: TGTGCCAGCAGTCCTGGGCATCACCTAAGGACTGAAGCTTTCTTT
CDR3 protein: CASSPGHHLRTEAFF

J gene: TRBJ2-3
clone size: NA
V gene: TRBV5-1
D gene: NA
CDR3 DNA: TGCGCCAGCAGTCAGGAGATAATGAATACGCAGTATTTT
CDR3 protein: CASSQEIMNTQYF

J gene: TRBJ1-5
clone size: NA
V gene: TRBV6-2/TRBV6-3
D gene: NA
CDR3 DNA: TGTGCCAGCAGTTCGGACAGATATAGCAATCAGCCCCAGCATTTT
CDR3 protein: CASSSDRYSNQPQHF

J gene: TRBJ1-1
clone size: NA
V gene: TRBV25-1
D gene: NA
CDR3 DNA: TGTGCCAGCAGTGTCGGCGGGTCGAACACTGAAGCTTTCTTT
CDR3 protein: CASSVGGSNTEAFF

J gene: TRBJ2-1
clone size: few
V gene: TRBV5-1
D gene: NA
CDR3 DNA: TGCGCCAGCAGCTTGGACAGCGTCGAGCAGTTCTTC
CDR3 protein: CASSLDSVEQFF

J gene: TRBJ1-4
clone size: few
V gene: TRBV6-5
D gene: NA
CDR3 DNA: TGTGCCAGCAAACTAGGACAGAATAATGAAAAACTGTTTTTT
CDR3 protein: CASKLGQNNEKLFF

J gene: TRBJ2-7
clone size: NA
V gene: TRBV5-8
D gene: NA
CDR3 DNA: TGTGCCAGCAGCCTAGACATCGACCGCCCCTACGAGCAGTACTTC
CDR3 protein: CASSLDIDRPYEQYF

J gene: TRBJ1-2
clone size: NA
V gene: TRBV29-1
D gene: NA
CDR3 DNA: TGCAGCGTTGAAGATCCGCAGGGCGATGGCTACACCTTC
CDR3 protein: CSVEDPQGDGYTF

J gene: TRBJ2-5
clone size: few
V gene: TRBV28
D gene: NA
CDR3 DNA: TGTGCCAGCAGCCCCAAGACGGAGACCCAGTACTTC
CDR3 protein: CASSPKTETQYF

J gene: TRBJ2-1
clone size: NA
V gene: TRBV15
D gene: NA
CDR3 DNA: TGTGCCACCAGCAGAGATCGGCCGGCTTATCTTGAGCAGTTCTTC
CDR3 protein: CATSRDRPAYLEQFF

J gene: TRBJ1-6
clone size: NA
V gene: TRBV12-3/TRBV12-4
D gene: NA
CDR3 DNA: TGTGCCAGCAGTGTATCCGGGGCTCGAAATTCACCCCTCCACTTT
CDR3 protein: CASSVSGARNSPLHF

J gene: TRBJ1-5
clone size: few
V gene: TRBV27
D gene: TRBD1
CDR3 DNA: TGTGCCAGCAAAGAGCAGGGGGCGCGATGGCAGCCCCAGCATTTT
CDR3 protein: CASKEQGARWQPQHF

J gene: TRBJ2-7
clone size: few
V gene: TRBV12-3/TRBV12-4
D gene: NA
CDR3 DNA: TGTGCCAGCAGCTACACTCGTCTCGGGCAGTACTTC
CDR3 protein: CASSYTRLGQYF

J gene: TRBJ1-6
clone size: NA
V gene: TRBV5-1
D gene: NA
CDR3 DNA: TGCGCCAGCAGCAGTGACGGTCGGCCCCTCCACTTT
CDR3 protein: CASSSDGRPLHF

J gene: TRBJ2-2
clone size: NA
V gene: TRBV10-3
D gene: NA
CDR3 DNA: TGTGCCATCGGACGAGGGGACACCGGGGAGCTGGTTTTT
CDR3 protein: CAIGRGDTGELVF

J gene: TRBJ2-1
clone size: NA
V gene: TRBV12-3/TRBV12-4
D gene: TRBD2
CDR3 DNA: TGTGCCAGCAGGCCCTCCGGGACTAGCGGCTACAATGAGCAGTTCTTC
CDR3 protein: CASRPSGTSGYNEQFF

J gene: TRBJ1-6
clone size: few
V gene: TRBV12-3/TRBV12-4
D gene: TRBD1
CDR3 DNA: TGTGCCAGCAGTTTAGAACAGGGGTCACCCCTCCACTTT
CDR3 protein: CASSLEQGSPLHF

J gene: TRBJ2-7
clone size: NA
V gene: TRBV3-1
D gene: NA
CDR3 DNA: TGTGCCAGCAGCCAAGGAGGGGGATATAGCTCCTACGAGCAGTACTTC
CDR3 protein: CASSQGGGYSSYEQYF

J gene: TRBJ1-5
clone size: few
V gene: TRBV5-5
D gene: NA
CDR3 DNA: TGTGCCAGCAGCTTTGGGGTTACCAATCAGCCCCAGCATTTT
CDR3 protein: CASSFGVTNQPQHF

J gene: TRBJ1-5
clone size: few
V gene: TRBV28
D gene: NA
CDR3 DNA: TGTGCCAGCAATCGTCCGGGGAGGGGCGCAGGAAGTCAGCCCCAGCATTTT
CDR3 protein: CASNRPGRGAGSQPQHF

J gene: TRBJ2-1
clone size: NA
V gene: TRBV10-2
D gene: TRBD2
CDR3 DNA: TGCGCCAGCAGTGATTGGACTAGCGTCAATGAGCAGTTCTTC
CDR3 protein: CASSDWTSVNEQFF

J gene: TRBJ1-2
clone size: few
V gene: TRBV12-3/TRBV12-4
D gene: NA
CDR3 DNA: TGTGCCAGCAGCAACAGGGCGGCTAACTATGGCTACACCTTC
CDR3 protein: CASSNRAANYGYTF

J gene: TRBJ1-1
clone size: few
V gene: TRBV7-9
D gene: NA
CDR3 DNA: TGTGCCAGCACCCTAGTAATGAACACTGAAGCTTTCTTT
CDR3 protein: CASTLVMNTEAFF

J gene: TRBJ2-2
clone size: NA
V gene: TRBV24-1
D gene: TRBD1
CDR3 DNA: TGTGCCACCAGTGATTTACAGGGGGCTACAAACACCGGGGAGCTGTTTTTT
CDR3 protein: CATSDLQGATNTGELFF

J gene: TRBJ1-6
clone size: NA
V gene: TRBV9
D gene: NA
CDR3 DNA: TGTGCCAGCAGCCCCACGGACCCAAATTCACCCCTCCACTTT
CDR3 protein: CASSPTDPNSPLHF

J gene: TRBJ2-3
clone size: NA
V gene: TRBV13
D gene: TRBD2
CDR3 DNA: TGTGCCAGCAGCTTAAGGAGCGGTCTACTAGCGGGGGGCCGCACAGATACGCAGTATTTT
CDR3 protein: CASSLRSGLLAGGRTDTQYF

J gene: TRBJ1-1
clone size: few
V gene: TRBV7-2
D gene: NA
CDR3 DNA: TGTGCCAGCAGCATCTGGGGGAACACTGAAGCTTTCTTT
CDR3 protein: CASSIWGNTEAFF

J gene: TRBJ1-1
clone size: few
V gene: TRBV10-3
D gene: NA
CDR3 DNA: TGTGCCATCAGTGGTATCGGGGGGCGGTTAGAGGTCACTGAAGCTTTCTTT
CDR3 protein: CAISGIGGRLEVTEAFF